Presented here are 2 T cell receptor beta chains from one specimen sequenced in a study of shared clonotypes between healthy human individuals. The assay was immunoSEQ multiplex PCR, and TCRdb's table has in-frame clones only and misses some. This sample has some 2.4 million clones, with 93% found just once. Sequencing was carried out using naive CD4+ T cells from PBMCs. Regarding subset: CD45RA+ positively selected. The source is a man in his late teens or twenties in good health. Some clones in this sample may be carry-over from other donors' samples.

The rearrangement joins TRBV29-1 to TRBJ1-3; D not certain. This CDR3 is built from 14 residues. V was clipped by 5 bases and J by 4 bases, with 15 bases between them. CDR1 and CDR2 from the germline V gene are SQVTM and ANQGSEA. The chain's CDR3 is CSVSGRLTGNTIYF. CDR3 DNA sequence: TGCAGCGTTTCCGGCAGGCTTACCGGAAACACCATATATTTT.

In the case of this clone: The same CDR3 also results from other DNA sequences found in this sample. The V gene is TRBV7-3, the J gene TRBJ2-2; TRBD2 might be the D (5 bases). The germline gives CDR1 SGHTA, CDR2 FQGTGA. With 2 bases removed from V and 4 bases from J, the gap between germline ends came to 8 bases. The CDR3 consists of 14 residues. The CDR3 nucleotides are TGTGCCAGCAGCTTAGGACTCACCACCGGGGAGCTGTTTTTT. This translates into CASSLGLTTGELFF.